This T cell receptor beta chain was retrieved from a study of blood T cell repertoires in COVID-19. In the study overall: Spain, Italy and the United States supplied samples that represented acute and convalescent COVID-19.

In the authors' workflow: Quantification of nucleated cells was approximated via reference gene primer amplification. Using immunoSEQ multiplex PCR, the repertoire was profiled, and TCRdb retains in-frame clones only, with some absent. V and J calls and clone size are those listed in that table; D and trimming were worked out from the DNA. The sample comprises fewer than 300,000 clones, around four fifths of which are singletons, and 4.5% to 7% rests with the top ten. The CDR3 spans 15 residues. V shed 3 bases, J shed 4 bases, and the junction held 8 bases outside the gene matches. The germline CDR1 and CDR2 sequences are KGHSH and LQKENI.

The clonotype comes from an elderly man with acute or convalescent COVID-19. V gene TRBV18 combines with J gene TRBJ1-1, with 7 nucleotides matching TRBD1. Sequences were obtained from peripheral blood. In DNA form, the CDR3 reads TGTGCCAGCTCACCTGGGGCAGGGGGATCCACTGAAGCTTTCTTT. Its translation is CASSPGAGGSTEAFF.